This passage covers 15 T cell receptor beta chains from one sample sequenced in a study of post-analysis software for immune sequencing data. No antigen has been assigned to these receptors. Study-wide results and limits: Relative to controls, patients had five TRBV segments at higher frequency, with TRBV5-6, TRBV5-1 and TRBV20-1 among these.

The library was made from cDNA and included unique molecular identifiers. Via MiXCR, TCRdb re-called the PCR reads, giving one row per CDR3 protein. Here the sample spans approximately 400,000 distinct CDR3 sequences, roughly 36% being singletons. The specimen was blood. These receptor sequences come from a girl aged 5-17 years with multiple sclerosis.

This clonotype has only a few counts. The V call is TRBV5-1, the J call TRBJ1-5, with D uncertain. CDR3 length: 14 residues. The V end was cut by 9 bases, the J end by 0 bases, with 13 bases between. Germline CDR1 reads SGHRS; CDR2 reads YFSETQ. The CDR3 DNA reads TGCGCCATCACAAAATACTATAGCAATCAGCCCCAGCATTTT. This sequence encodes CAITKYYSNQPQHF.

This chain connects TRBV5-1 to TRBJ1-1; 11 bases are a match to TRBD1. CDR1 is SGHRS and CDR2 is YFSETQ in the germline V gene. The V and J ends lost 4 bases and 0 bases, in that order; junction bases with no gene match: 8. CDR3 size: 17 residues. The CDR3 reads CASSPLDRGQMNTEAFF. Written as DNA, the CDR3 is TGCGCCAGCAGCCCTTTGGACAGGGGGCAAATGAACACTGAAGCTTTCTTT.

The V and J genes are TRBV12-3 or TRBV12-4 and TRBJ1-4; D is undetermined. The CDR3 has 12 residues. Trimming removed 6 bases at V and 6 bases at J, with 8 bases between. This chain's CDR3 is CASSGPYEKLFF. The CDR3 nucleotides are TGTGCCAGCAGCGGGCCTTATGAAAAACTGTTTTTT.

The chain has TRBV4-2 and TRBJ2-3; TRBD1 is a possible D gene (6 bases). Germline V gene lookup returns CDR1 LGHNA and CDR2 YNFKEQ. The V end lost 3 bases, the J end lost 2 bases, and 15 bases lay between the germline ends. The CDR3 length is 16 residues. The CDR3 bases are TGTGCCAGCAGCCAGGCCGGGACACTAAACACAGATACGCAGTATTTT. Amino acid sequence: CASSQAGTLNTDTQYF.

The V call is TRBV2, the J call TRBJ1-2, with TRBD1 identical over 9 bases. Trimming took 6 bases from V and 2 from J; bases not matched to a gene: 7. The CDR3 extends over 15 amino acids. Per germline, CDR1 SNHLY and CDR2 FYNNEI. The chain's CDR3 is CASRTRTGANYGYTF. The CDR3 bases are TGTGCCAGCAGGACCCGGACAGGGGCCAACTATGGCTACACCTTC.

The V and J genes are TRBV20-1 and TRBJ2-3; 12 bases agree with TRBD2. Per the germline V gene, CDR1 is DFQATT and CDR2 is SNEGSKA (reference sequence). The CDR3 loop spans 18 amino acids. Germline trimming cut 5 bases from V and 4 bases from J; bases unmatched to any gene: 16. The DNA of the CDR3 is TGCAGTGCTTTGGGTTCTAGACTAGCGGGGGAGAGAGCAGATACGCAGTATTTT. Translating it yields CSALGSRLAGERADTQYF.

This clonotype came up a few times. The rearrangement joins TRBV7-2 to TRBJ2-1, with 13 bases lining up with TRBD2. This CDR3 contains 17 residues. The junction had 6 bases not matched to a gene; V was cut back by 0 bases and J by 7 bases. Germline lookup yields CDR1 SGHTA and CDR2 FQGNSA. CDR3: CASSLAPTSGGANEQFF. CDR3 in DNA: TGTGCCAGCAGCTTAGCTCCTACTAGCGGGGGGGCGAATGAGCAGTTCTTC. Together with reference TRBV7-2 and TRBJ2-1, the CDR3 gives the full variable domain: GAGVSQSPSNKVTEKGKDVELRCDPISGHTALYWYRQSLGQGLEFLIYFQGNSAPDKSGLPSDRFSAERTGGSVSTLTIQRTQQEDSAVYLCASSLAPTSGGANEQFFGPGTRLTVL.

The chain has TRBV12-3 or TRBV12-4 and TRBJ2-3; 7 bases are a match to TRBD2. This CDR3 has 16 residues. Trimming cost V 5 bases and J 2 bases; bases outside gene matches: 10. The CDR3 is CASSPQQAGTTDTQYF. The CDR3 region has the DNA TGTGCCAGCAGTCCACAACAAGCGGGAACCACAGATACGCAGTATTTT.

In its sample, this clonotype was seen a few times. The rearrangement joins TRBV6-6 to TRBJ1-5; weak D call: TRBD1 (5 bases). This CDR3 region has 14 residues. From germline, CDR1 is MNHNY and CDR2 SVGAGI (reference sequence). V lost 1 base and J lost 5, with 9 bases in between. Here the CDR3 reads CASSYWGSDQPQHF. Here the CDR3 DNA reads TGTGCCAGCAGTTACTGGGGGTCGGATCAGCCCCAGCATTTT.

The rearrangement joins TRBV28 to TRBJ1-1, with a weak D call TRBD1 (5 bases). CDR1 is MDHEN and CDR2 is SYDVKM in the germline V gene. The V end was cut by 1 base, the J end by 11 bases, with 14 bases between. The CDR3 consists of 13 residues. The CDR3 bases are TGTGCCAGCAGTTTATCAGGGACGGGACGGGCTTTCTTT. It yields the protein CASSLSGTGRAFF.

The chain joins TRBV12-3 or TRBV12-4 to TRBJ2-3; no definite D call. Trimming pared 4 bases from V and 0 bases from J, leaving 17 bases between. The CDR3 has 17 amino acids. Here the CDR3 DNA reads TGTGCCAGCAGTTCGTCCTCCGCGATTGAGAGCACAGATACGCAGTATTTT. This translates into CASSSSSAIESTDTQYF.

The chain joins TRBV3-1 to TRBJ2-4; maybe TRBD2 (6 bases). The CDR3 length is 15 residues. Trimming cost V 3 bases and J 3 bases, with 12 bases left between them. Germline V CDR1 and CDR2: LGHDT, YNNKEL (reference sequence). The DNA for the CDR3 is TGTGCCAGCAGCCAGACTAGGGGAGTCAAAAACATTCAGTACTTC. Protein sequence: CASSQTRGVKNIQYF.

This clonotype was recorded a few times. The chain is built from TRBV6-1 and TRBJ2-4; D uncertain. Germline V gene data show CDR1 as MNHNS and CDR2 as SASEGT. Trimming left V 1 base short and J 5 bases short, with 6 bases between. CDR3 length: 13 residues. In DNA form, the CDR3 reads TGTGCCAGCAGTGAAGGGGGTCAAAACATTCAGTACTTC. Protein product: CASSEGGQNIQYF.

Here the CDR3 DNA reads TGTGCCAGCACCGTGCTGGGACAGCATTACTCACCCCTCCACTTT. Translated: CASTVLGQHYSPLHF. The chain joins TRBV12-3 or TRBV12-4 to TRBJ1-6, with 7 nucleotides matching TRBD1. Germline trimming cut 7 bases from V and 10 bases from J; bases unmatched to any gene: 13. The CDR3 contains 15 residues.

Only a few counts were recorded for this clonotype. The rearrangement links TRBV4-3 to TRBJ2-1; 8 positions match TRBD2. Germline V gives CDR1 LGHNA, CDR2 YSLEER. This CDR3 is 15 amino acids long. The V gene end was trimmed by 3 bases and the J gene end by 6 bases; junction bases not matched to a gene: 7. The CDR3 nucleotides are TGCGCCAGCAGCCATCCCGGGGGGGTGGGCAATGAGCAGTTCTTC. Translating it yields CASSHPGGVGNEQFF.